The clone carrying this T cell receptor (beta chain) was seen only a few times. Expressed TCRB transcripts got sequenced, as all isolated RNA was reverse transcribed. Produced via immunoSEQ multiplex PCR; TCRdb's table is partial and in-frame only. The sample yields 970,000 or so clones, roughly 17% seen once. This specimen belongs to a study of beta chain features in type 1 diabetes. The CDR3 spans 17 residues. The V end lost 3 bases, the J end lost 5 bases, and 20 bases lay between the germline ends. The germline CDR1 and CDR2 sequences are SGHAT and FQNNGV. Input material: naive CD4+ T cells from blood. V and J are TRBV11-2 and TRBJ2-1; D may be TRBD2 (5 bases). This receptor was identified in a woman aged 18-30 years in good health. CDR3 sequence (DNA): TGTGCCAGCAGCTTTCGGAGGACTGCCTTGGGGAACAATGAGCAGTTCTTC. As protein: CASSFRRTALGNNEQFF.